In its sample, the clone carrying this T cell receptor beta chain was seen once. This sample is part of a study of metastatic and nonmetastatic thyroid tumors. TCRdb re-analyzed the PCR reads using MiXCR. The table has some 20,000 clones, about 10% seen once. Prior to thyroid surgery, none of the patients had received any treatment. This CDR3 has 16 amino acids. CDR1 is SGHRS, CDR2 YFSETQ, per germline. V lost 2 bases, J lost 2 bases, and 17 bases lay in between. This sequence originates from a female donor with papillary thyroid cancer or a benign thyroid nodule (not recorded which). Some clones in this sample may be carry-over from other donors' samples. Sequenced sample: blood. This chain uses TRBV5-1 with TRBJ2-7; D may be TRBD1 or TRBD2 (5 bases each). This CDR3 is CASSLEMWPGPYEQYF. Here the CDR3 DNA reads TGCGCCAGCAGCTTAGAAATGTGGCCGGGGCCCTACGAGCAGTACTTC.